This T cell receptor (beta chain) appears in the sequencing data of a study of response to subunit inactivated influenza vaccine. The study, taken as a whole, reports: The authors offered the suggestion that each seasonal influenza vaccination recruits few new T cells.

For this clonotype: Its antigen is still unknown.

The V gene's germline CDR1 is MNHEY and CDR2 SMNVEV (reference sequence). V lost 6 bases and J 9 bases, leaving 9 bases between the germline ends. The CDR3 contains 12 residues. TCRdb reanalysed the RT-PCR reads using MiXCR and keeps one entry per CDR3 protein. Of over 300,000 distinct CDR3 sequences listed, 21% are singletons. The V and J genes are TRBV27 and TRBJ1-6; D call uncertain. This receptor was taken from a man aged 45 to 75 who received an inactivated influenza vaccine. Sequenced material: PBMCs from blood, taken roughly 20 months after vaccination. CDR3 nucleotides: TGTGCCAGCAGCGACCAAATTTCACCCCTCCACTTT. Its translation is CASSDQISPLHF.